This record looks at one T cell receptor (beta chain) sequence and its context. Antigen: not known. These data originate in a study of ipilimumab plus nivolumab after autologous stem cell transplantation. Study-level background: A median of 8 nivolumab and 4 to 6 ipilimumab doses were given. Both relapsed and primary refractory DLBCL were included. Whole-study results and caveats: The authors say TCR, Treg and microbiome findings warrant further study.

Trimming removed 3 bases from V and 2 bases from J, with 7 bases in between. The CDR3 runs 13 residues. CDR1 and CDR2 (germline): SGHVS, FQNEAQ. Starting 14 to 28 days after autologous transplant, ipilimumab 1 mg/kg was given. Assay used: immunoSEQ multiplex PCR; TCRdb lists only in-frame clones, some missing. The data hold 15,000 to 20,000 clones, with about 72% observed a single time. V and J are TRBV7-8 and TRBJ2-5; weak D call: TRBD2 (5 bases). This sequence was found in a male donor with diffuse large B-cell lymphoma. The sequences come from PBMCs, collected in a trial of ipilimumab plus nivolumab as post-transplant consolidation. CDR3 coding DNA: TGTGCCAGCAGCTTGAGGGAGCAAGAGACCCAGTACTTC. This encodes CASSLREQETQYF.